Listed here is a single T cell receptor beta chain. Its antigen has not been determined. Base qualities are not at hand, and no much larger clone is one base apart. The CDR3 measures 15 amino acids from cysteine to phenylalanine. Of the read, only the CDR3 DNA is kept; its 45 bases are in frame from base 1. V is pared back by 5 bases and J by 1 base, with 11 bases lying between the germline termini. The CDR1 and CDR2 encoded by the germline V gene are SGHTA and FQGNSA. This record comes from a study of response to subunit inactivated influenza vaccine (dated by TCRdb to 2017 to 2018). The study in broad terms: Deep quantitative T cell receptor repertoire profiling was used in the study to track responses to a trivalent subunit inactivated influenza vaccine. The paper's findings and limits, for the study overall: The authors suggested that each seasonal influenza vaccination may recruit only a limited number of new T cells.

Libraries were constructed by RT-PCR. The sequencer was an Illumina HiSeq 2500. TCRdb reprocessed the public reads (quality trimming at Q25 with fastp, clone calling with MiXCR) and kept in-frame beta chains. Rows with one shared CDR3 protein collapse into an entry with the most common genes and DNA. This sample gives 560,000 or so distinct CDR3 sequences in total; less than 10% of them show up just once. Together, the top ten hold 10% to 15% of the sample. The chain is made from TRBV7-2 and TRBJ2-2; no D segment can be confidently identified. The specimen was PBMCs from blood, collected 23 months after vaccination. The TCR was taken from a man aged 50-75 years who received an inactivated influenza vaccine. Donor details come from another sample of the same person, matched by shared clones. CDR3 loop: CASSTPTRNTGELFF. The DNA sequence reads TGTGCCAGCAGCACCCCAACAAGGAACACCGGGGAGCTGTTTTTT.